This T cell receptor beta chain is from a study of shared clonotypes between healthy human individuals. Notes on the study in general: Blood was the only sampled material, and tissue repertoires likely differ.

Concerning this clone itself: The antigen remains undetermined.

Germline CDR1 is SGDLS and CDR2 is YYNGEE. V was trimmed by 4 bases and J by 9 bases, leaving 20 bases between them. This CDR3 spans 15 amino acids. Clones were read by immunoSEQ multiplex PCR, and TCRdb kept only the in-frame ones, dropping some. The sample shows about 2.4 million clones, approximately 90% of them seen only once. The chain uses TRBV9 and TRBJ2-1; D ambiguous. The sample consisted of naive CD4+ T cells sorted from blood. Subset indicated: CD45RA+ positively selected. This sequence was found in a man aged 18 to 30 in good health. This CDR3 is CASSTPTAGNAEQFF. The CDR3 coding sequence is TGTGCCAGCAGCACCCCCACGGCCGGTAATGCTGAGCAGTTCTTC.